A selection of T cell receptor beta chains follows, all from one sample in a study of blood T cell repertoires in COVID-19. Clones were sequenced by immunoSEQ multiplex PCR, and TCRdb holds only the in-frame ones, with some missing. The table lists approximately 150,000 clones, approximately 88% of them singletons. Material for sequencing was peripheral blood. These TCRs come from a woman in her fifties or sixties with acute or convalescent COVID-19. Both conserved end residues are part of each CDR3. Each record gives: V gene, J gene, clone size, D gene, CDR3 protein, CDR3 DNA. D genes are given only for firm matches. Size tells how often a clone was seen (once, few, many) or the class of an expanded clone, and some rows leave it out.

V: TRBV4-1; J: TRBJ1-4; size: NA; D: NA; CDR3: CASSQDGGGVDTATNEKLFF; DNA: TGCGCCAGCAGCCAAGATGGCGGGGGCGTTGATACCGCAACTAATGAAAAACTGTTTTTT
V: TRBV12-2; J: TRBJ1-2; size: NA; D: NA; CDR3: CASRSRARAGGYTF; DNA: TGTGCAAGTCGCTCCAGGGCCCGAGCGGGAGGCTACACCTTC
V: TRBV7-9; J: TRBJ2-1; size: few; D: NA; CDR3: CASSLTRGIYNEQFF; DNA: TGTGCCAGCAGCTTGACTAGAGGGATATACAATGAGCAGTTCTTC
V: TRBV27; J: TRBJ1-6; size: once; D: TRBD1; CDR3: CASSFRDRNSPLHF; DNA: TGTGCCAGCAGTTTCCGGGACAGGAATTCACCCCTCCACTTT
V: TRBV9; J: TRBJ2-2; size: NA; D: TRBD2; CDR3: CASSPGTSWAGELFF; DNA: TGTGCCAGCAGCCCAGGGACTAGCTGGGCCGGGGAGCTGTTTTTT
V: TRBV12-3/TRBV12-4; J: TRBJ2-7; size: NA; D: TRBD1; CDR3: CASSPTGGEQYF; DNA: TGTGCCAGCAGTCCGACAGGGGGAGAGCAGTACTTC
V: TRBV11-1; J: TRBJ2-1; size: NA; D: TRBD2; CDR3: CASSTSGGPYNEQFF; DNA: TGTGCCAGCAGTACTAGCGGGGGGCCCTACAATGAGCAGTTCTTC
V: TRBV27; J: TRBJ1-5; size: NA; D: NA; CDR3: CASSLFPGLGGQPQHF; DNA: TGTGCCAGCAGTTTATTTCCGGGGTTGGGAGGTCAGCCCCAGCATTTT
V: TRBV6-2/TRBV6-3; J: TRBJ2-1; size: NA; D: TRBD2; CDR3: CASSPGLAGRREQFF; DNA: TGTGCCAGCAGTCCAGGACTAGCGGGCCGACGGGAGCAGTTCTTC
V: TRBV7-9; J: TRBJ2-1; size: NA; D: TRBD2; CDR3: CASSLILAGNEQFF; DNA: TGTGCCAGCAGCTTAATTCTAGCGGGGAATGAGCAGTTCTTC
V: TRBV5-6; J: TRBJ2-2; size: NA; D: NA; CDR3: CASSLFSGNTGELFF; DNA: TGTGCCAGCAGCTTGTTTAGCGGGAACACCGGGGAGCTGTTTTTT
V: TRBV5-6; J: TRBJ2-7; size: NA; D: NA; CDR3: CASSLIRGQRAYEQYF; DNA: TGTGCCAGCAGCTTGATCCGTGGGCAGAGGGCCTACGAGCAGTACTTC
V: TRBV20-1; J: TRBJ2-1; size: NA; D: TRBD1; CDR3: CSASGQGGMEQFF; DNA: TGCAGTGCTAGTGGACAGGGAGGAATGGAGCAGTTCTTC
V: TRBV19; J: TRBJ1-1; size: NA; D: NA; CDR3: CASSRVGSTLNTEAFF; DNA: TGTGCCAGTAGTAGAGTTGGGAGTACGCTGAACACTGAAGCTTTCTTT
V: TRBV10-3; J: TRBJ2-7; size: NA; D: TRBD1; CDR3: CATGQGVQGSYEQYF; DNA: TGTGCCACCGGACAGGGGGTCCAAGGGTCCTACGAGCAGTACTTC
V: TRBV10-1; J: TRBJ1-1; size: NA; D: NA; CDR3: CASSSGHGKRNTEAFF; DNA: TGCGCCAGCTCTTCGGGACACGGGAAAAGGAACACTGAAGCTTTCTTT
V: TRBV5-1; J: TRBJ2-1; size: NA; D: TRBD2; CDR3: CASSPGTSGPEDNEQFF; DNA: TGCGCCAGCAGCCCTGGGACTAGCGGCCCTGAGGACAATGAGCAGTTCTTC
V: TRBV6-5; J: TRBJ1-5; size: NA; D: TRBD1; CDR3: CASNLGQGADQPQHF; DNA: TGTGCCAGCAATCTGGGACAGGGGGCAGATCAGCCCCAGCATTTT
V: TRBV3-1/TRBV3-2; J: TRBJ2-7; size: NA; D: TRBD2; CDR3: CASSQVGSGRNYEQYF; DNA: TGTGCCAGCAGCCAAGTCGGGAGCGGGAGGAACTACGAGCAGTACTTC
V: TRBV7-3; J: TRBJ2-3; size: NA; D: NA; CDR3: CASSSGLLTDTQYF; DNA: TGTGCCAGCAGCTCGGGACTTCTCACAGATACGCAGTATTTT
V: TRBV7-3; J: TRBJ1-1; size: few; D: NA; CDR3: CASSKQGRFTEAFF; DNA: TGTGCCAGCAGCAAACAGGGTCGTTTCACTGAAGCTTTCTTT
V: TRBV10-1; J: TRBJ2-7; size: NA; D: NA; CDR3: CASNDRGSYEQYF; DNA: TGCGCCAGCAATGACCGGGGATCCTACGAGCAGTACTTC
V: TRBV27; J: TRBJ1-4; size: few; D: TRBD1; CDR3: CASSFGTGVEKLFF; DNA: TGTGCCAGCAGTTTCGGGACAGGGGTTGAAAAACTGTTTTTT
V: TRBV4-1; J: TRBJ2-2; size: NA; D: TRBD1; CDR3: CASSPLPGTGAGELFF; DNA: TGCGCCAGCAGCCCCCTCCCCGGGACAGGGGCCGGGGAGCTGTTTTTT
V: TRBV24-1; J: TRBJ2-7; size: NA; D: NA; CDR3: CATSPNEQYF; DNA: TGTGCCACCAGTCCTAACGAGCAGTACTTC
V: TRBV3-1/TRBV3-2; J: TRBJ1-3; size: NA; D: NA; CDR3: CASSQGGRLSGNTIYF; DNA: TGTGCCAGCAGCCAAGGAGGGAGGCTCTCTGGAAACACCATATATTTT